The 5 T cell receptor beta chains below were found in one sample sequenced in a study of blood T cell repertoires in COVID-19. Sequencing was performed with immunoSEQ multiplex PCR; in TCRdb, only in-frame clones are kept and a portion is missing. The sample holds about 300,000 clones; about nine tenths are singletons and the top ten take less than 2%. The sequencing input was PBMCs or T cells enriched from blood (not recorded which). The receptors derive from a woman aged 40 to 55 who had recovered from COVID-19.

The sample holds one count of this clone. The V and J genes are TRBV5-1 and TRBJ1-2, with no clear D. CDR3 length: 14 amino acids. V dropped 4 bases and J dropped 2 bases, with 12 bases sitting between them. Looked up from germline, CDR1 is SGHRS and CDR2 is YFSETQ. Here the CDR3 DNA reads TGCGCCAGCAGCCGCGAGACGGGAAACTATGGCTACACCTTC. Translated: CASSRETGNYGYTF. The variable domain in full, with the rest retrieved from reference TRBV5-1 and TRBJ1-2, is KAGVTQTPRYLIKTRGQQVTLSCSPISGHRSVSWYQQTPGQGLQFLFEYFSETQRNKGNFPGRFSGRQFSNSRSEMNVSTLELGDSALYLCASSRETGNYGYTFGSGTRLTVV.

This chain connects TRBV4-2 to TRBJ1-3, with 7 bases identical to TRBD1. Germline V lookup: CDR1 LGHNA, CDR2 YNFKEQ. CDR3 length: 14 amino acids. V lost 3 bases, J lost 7 bases, and 6 bases stayed unmatched. This CDR3 reads CASSQGTEDNTIYF. DNA for the CDR3: TGTGCCAGCAGCCAGGGGACAGAGGACAACACCATATATTTT.

The rearrangement uses TRBV9 and TRBJ2-2; no clear D. V was clipped by 0 bases and J by 4 bases, with 19 bases between them. Germline V lookup: CDR1 SGDLS, CDR2 YYNGEE. The CDR3 sequence is 18 residues long. CDR3 region: CASSVAWSSTSGTGELFF. DNA for the CDR3: TGTGCCAGCAGCGTAGCTTGGAGCTCAACTTCGGGCACCGGGGAGCTGTTTTTT.

The rearrangement links TRBV7-2 to TRBJ1-5, with 8 nucleotides matching TRBD1. Germline CDR1 is SGHTA and CDR2 is FQGNSA. Germline trimming cut 1 base from V and 2 bases from J; bases unmatched to any gene: 1. The CDR3 has 15 amino acids. The CDR3 DNA reads as TGTGCCAGCAGCTTAGAACAGGGGGGCAATCAGCCCCAGCATTTT. Protein: CASSLEQGGNQPQHF.

J is TRBJ2-2 and V is TRBV7-9; tentative D call: TRBD2 (5 bases). Per germline, CDR1 SEHNR and CDR2 FQNEAQ (reference sequence). V was cut by 7 bases and J by 2 bases, with 17 bases left in between. The CDR3 sequence is 16 residues long. The CDR3: CASKLRSVGNTGELFF. CDR3 in DNA: TGTGCCAGCAAATTGCGTAGCGTTGGTAACACCGGGGAGCTGTTTTTT.